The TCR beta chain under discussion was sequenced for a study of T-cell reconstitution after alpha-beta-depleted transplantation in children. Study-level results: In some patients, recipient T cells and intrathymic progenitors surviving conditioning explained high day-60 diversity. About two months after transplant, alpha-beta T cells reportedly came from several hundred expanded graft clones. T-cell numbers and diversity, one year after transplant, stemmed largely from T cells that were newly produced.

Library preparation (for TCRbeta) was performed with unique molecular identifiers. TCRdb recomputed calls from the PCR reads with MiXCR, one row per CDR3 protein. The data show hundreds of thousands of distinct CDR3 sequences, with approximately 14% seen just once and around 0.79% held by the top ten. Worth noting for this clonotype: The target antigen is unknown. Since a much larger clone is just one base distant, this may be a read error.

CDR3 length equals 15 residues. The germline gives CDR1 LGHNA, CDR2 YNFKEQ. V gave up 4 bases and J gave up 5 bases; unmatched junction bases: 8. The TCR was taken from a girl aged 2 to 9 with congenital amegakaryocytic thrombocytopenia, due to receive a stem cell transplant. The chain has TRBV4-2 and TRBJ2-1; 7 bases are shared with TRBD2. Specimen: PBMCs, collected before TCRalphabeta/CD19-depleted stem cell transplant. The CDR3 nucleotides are TGTGCCAGCAGCCCGGGACTACTCCGCAACAATGAGCAGTTCTTC. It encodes CASSPGLLRNNEQFF.